This T cell receptor beta chain emerged from a study of metastatic and nonmetastatic thyroid tumors (dated by TCRdb to the early 2020s). Study-level background: Repertoires from peripheral blood and from tumor or nodule tissue samples of malignant and benign thyroid patients were compared.

Ten or more counts support this clone. What antigen it recognizes has not been identified. No base quality information exists; no much larger clone differs at one position. Here is what the overall study found, with its caveats: In both blood and tumor samples, TCR beta diversity was reported to be significantly higher in malignant tumors than in benign nodules.

The germline V gene encodes CDR1 DFQATT and CDR2 SNEGSKA (reference sequence). V and J lose 1 base and 8 bases, and a span of 12 bases separates them. CDR3 length: 13 amino acids, cysteine to phenylalanine. The sequence is cut down to CDR3 DNA, 39 bases in frame from base 1. No treatment had been received by any patient before thyroid surgery. The study retrospectively analysed patient clinical samples collected from the early 2010s to the late 2010s using T-cell receptor beta sequencing. Receptor libraries were prepared by PCR. The instrument given in TCRdb is Illumina HiSeq 4000. The TCR beta-chain CDR3 region of each patient was profiled by high-throughput sequencing. The published analysis was carried out like this. Drawing on CDR3 differences between clinicopathological groups, the researchers built a classifier meant to tell apart patients with distant-metastatic papillary thyroid cancer. Repertoire diversity was assessed with the Shannon index, and tumor-blood repertoire similarity with the Morisita-Horn index. In-frame beta chains were kept once TCRdb had trimmed the public reads at Q25 with fastp and called clones with MiXCR. The V and J calls were not made by the authors but by TCRdb's processing. The table for this sample lists 23,000 or so clones; around 30% of them were counted only once. The ten largest clonotypes hold approximately 5.5% of the sample.

Sequenced material: tumor tissue. The TCR sequence derives from a female donor with papillary thyroid cancer or a benign thyroid nodule (not recorded which). Some clones in this sample may be carry-over from other donors' samples. The V and J genes are TRBV20-1 and TRBJ2-1; there is no confident call for the D gene. The sequence in DNA is TGCAGTGCTAGAGGTGGCTTATGGTATGAGCAGTTCTTC. Its amino acids are CSARGGLWYEQFF.